A selection of T cell receptor beta chains follows, all from one sample in a study of blood T cell repertoires in COVID-19. Method: immunoSEQ multiplex PCR; TCRdb's copy keeps in-frame clones and lacks some. The repertoire holds under 150,000 clones, with 80% to 90% as singletons. Sequenced input: peripheral blood. These receptors were taken from a human donor in a cohort sampled during active COVID-19. Each CDR3 is given with its conserved first and last residue. A D gene is named only where the DNA matches it firmly. Clone size is given for some rows only: seen once, a few or many times, or a class if the clone is expanded.

>TRBD2|NA|TRBV4-1|TRBJ2-7
CASSPRGSGGSYEQYF
TGCGCCAGCAGCCCCCGGGGTAGCGGGGGTAGTTACGAGCAGTACTTC
>NA|NA|TRBV15|TRBJ1-4
CATSRDLDRPNEKLFF
TGTGCCACCAGCAGAGATTTAGACAGGCCTAATGAAAAACTGTTTTTT
>NA|NA|TRBV6-5|TRBJ1-6
CASSSPGILNSPLHF
TGTGCCAGCAGTTCCCCGGGGATTCTAAATTCACCCCTCCACTTT
>TRBD1|few|TRBV9|TRBJ2-7
CASSVAQGDGHEQYF
TGTGCCAGCAGCGTAGCCCAGGGGGACGGTCACGAGCAGTACTTC
>NA|few|TRBV3-1/TRBV3-2|TRBJ1-2
CASSQAKQYGYTF
TGTGCCAGCAGCCAAGCAAAACAGTATGGCTACACCTTC
>NA|NA|TRBV6-5|TRBJ2-7
CASSYSGRPFYEQYF
TGTGCCAGCAGTTACTCAGGCAGGCCCTTCTACGAGCAGTACTTC
>NA|NA|TRBV3-1/TRBV3-2|TRBJ1-4
CASSQPGNEKLFF
TGTGCCAGCAGCCAACCCGGTAATGAAAAACTGTTTTTT
>NA|few|TRBV5-6|TRBJ2-2
CASSFDTDTGELFF
TGTGCCAGCAGTTTCGACACCGACACCGGGGAGCTGTTTTTT
>NA|NA|TRBV30|TRBJ2-2
CAFGRDSYTGELFF
TGTGCCTTCGGGCGGGACTCATACACCGGGGAGCTGTTTTTT
>NA|once|TRBV7-2|TRBJ1-3
CASSSRQTSGNTIYF
TGTGCCAGCAGTTCCCGACAGACCTCTGGAAACACCATATATTTT
>NA|NA|TRBV19|TRBJ1-4
CASSPRRLGPGEKLFF
TGTGCCAGTAGTCCACGACGGCTGGGGCCGGGTGAAAAACTGTTTTTT